One and the same sample provided the 17 T cell receptor beta chains below, sequenced in a study of OX40 agonist ivuxolimab in advanced cancers. Some clones are missing from TCRdb's copy, which holds only in-frame ones; the method was immunoSEQ multiplex PCR. Among approximately 55,000 clones listed, 87% were seen once. Material: CD4+ or CD8+ T cells sorted from blood, obtained in a trial of the OX40 agonist ivuxolimab. The receptor source for this set is an adult with an advanced solid tumor such as melanoma, head and neck, liver or kidney cancer.

V is TRBV4-1 and J is TRBJ2-1; D is unclear. The CDR3 contains 14 residues. Trimming cost V 4 bases and J 2 bases, with 9 bases left between them. Germline V gene sequence: CDR1 MGHRA, CDR2 YSYEKL. The CDR3 coding sequence is TGCGCCAGCAGCCGGCTCGGTCCCTACAATGAGCAGTTCTTC. It encodes CASSRLGPYNEQFF.

The rearrangement joins TRBV5-6 to TRBJ2-7, with D possibly matching TRBD1 (7 bases). This CDR3 has 17 amino acids. Germline V gene data show CDR1 as SGHDT and CDR2 as YYEEEE. The germline V and J ends were trimmed by 1 base and 2 bases, with 19 bases remaining between them. CDR3: CASSLPEGAPGTYEQYF. CDR3 in DNA: TGTGCCAGCAGCTTGCCGGAGGGGGCCCCAGGGACCTACGAGCAGTACTTC.

V is TRBV23-1 and J is TRBJ1-5; D is undetermined. TRBV23-1 is classed as an ORF, of uncertain function. This CDR3 spans 12 amino acids. V was shortened by 5 bases and J by 11 bases, with 13 bases between the two germline ends. This CDR3 is CASSYLRWSQHF. Here the CDR3 DNA reads TGCGCCAGCAGTTACTTACGATGGTCCCAGCATTTT.

The chain uses TRBV5-1 and TRBJ2-3; no clear D. V gave up 0 bases and J gave up 0 bases, with 5 bases separating them. Germline V gene sequence: CDR1 SGHRS, CDR2 YFSETQ. CDR3 length equals 14 residues. DNA for the CDR3: TGCGCCAGCAGCTTGGATCCTAGCACAGATACGCAGTATTTT. Its protein is CASSLDPSTDTQYF.

This clone occurred once. This chain connects TRBV19 to TRBJ2-1, with TRBD2 matching 9 bases. The V segment lost 5 bases and the J segment 8 bases; nucleotides outside the gene matches: 16. Germline lookup yields CDR1 LNHDA and CDR2 SQIVND (reference sequence). The CDR3 is 17 amino acids. The CDR3 here is CASSSGGRLAGSYEQFF. DNA for the CDR3: TGTGCCAGTAGTTCCGGTGGGCGGCTAGCGGGAAGTTATGAGCAGTTCTTC.

The V gene is TRBV28, the J gene TRBJ2-5; 8 positions agree with TRBD2. J was trimmed by 2 bases and V by 5 bases; bases with no gene match: 7. This CDR3 has 15 residues. CDR1 is MDHEN and CDR2 is SYDVKM in the germline V gene. CDR3 region: CASSPTGLVQETQYF. The CDR3 coding sequence is TGTGCCAGCAGTCCCACGGGACTAGTGCAAGAGACCCAGTACTTC. The variable domain in full, with the rest retrieved from reference TRBV28 and TRBJ2-5, is DVKVTQSSRYLVKRTGEKVFLECVQDMDHENMFWYRQDPGLGLRLIYFSYDVKMKEKGDIPEGYSVSREKKERFSLILESASTNQTSMYLCASSPTGLVQETQYFGPGTRLLVL.

The chain joins TRBV19 to TRBJ1-1, with 7 bases identical to TRBD1. The CDR3 loop spans 16 amino acids. Germline CDR1 is LNHDA and CDR2 is SQIVND (reference sequence). Trimming took 6 bases from V and 1 from J; bases not matched to a gene: 11. CDR3 DNA sequence: TGTGCCAGTAGCCGACAGGGAGATAATAAGAACACTGAAGCTTTCTTT. It yields the protein CASSRQGDNKNTEAFF.

CDR3 DNA sequence: TGCGCCAGCACGGCTAGCGGCTTCCAAGAGACCCAGTACTTC. Protein product: CASTASGFQETQYF. The V call is TRBV5-1, the J call TRBJ2-5, with 7 nucleotides matching TRBD2. Losses at the gene ends were 6 bases for V and 1 base for J; bases not matched to a gene: 6. Per germline, CDR1 SGHRS and CDR2 YFSETQ. The CDR3 totals 14 residues.

This chain uses TRBV4-1 with TRBJ2-1; 7 bases align to TRBD1. The ends lost 5 bases at V and 8 bases at J; junction bases unmatched: 3. The CDR3 is 12 amino acids. Germline V gene lookup returns CDR1 MGHRA and CDR2 YSYEKL. CDR3 sequence reads: CASSFQGDEQFF. The CDR3 nucleotides are TGCGCCAGCAGCTTCCAGGGGGATGAGCAGTTCTTC.

The chain links TRBV7-9 to TRBJ2-5; 7 bases are shared with TRBD2. Per the germline V gene, CDR1 is SEHNR and CDR2 is FQNEAQ (reference sequence). The CDR3 loop spans 16 amino acids. With 5 bases clipped from V and 4 bases from J, the junction kept 13 bases outside the gene matches. The CDR3 here is CASSPSPGGGTETQYF. The CDR3 nucleotides are TGTGCCAGCAGCCCATCCCCCGGCGGGGGAACAGAGACCCAGTACTTC.

This clone has only one observation. The genes are TRBV28 and TRBJ2-7; 7 positions match TRBD1. J was trimmed by 4 bases and V by 7 bases; bases with no gene match: 10. Looked up from germline, CDR1 is MDHEN and CDR2 is SYDVKM. This CDR3 is 14 amino acids long. The CDR3 spells CASTGRGLWYEQYF. The CDR3 DNA is TGTGCCAGCACCGGAAGGGGGCTTTGGTACGAGCAGTACTTC.

The chain recombines TRBV19 with TRBJ2-1; D remains ambiguous. The CDR3 is 14 residues long. Trimming took off 4 bases at V and 4 bases at J, with 11 bases between the two ends. The germline V gene encodes CDR1 LNHDA and CDR2 SQIVND (reference sequence). The CDR3 spells CASSTVGLYNEQFF. For the CDR3, the DNA is TGTGCCAGTAGTACTGTTGGGTTGTACAATGAGCAGTTCTTC.

The V gene is TRBV5-6, the J gene TRBJ2-1; D is perhaps TRBD2 (6 bases). Germline V CDR1 and CDR2: SGHDT, YYEEEE. CDR3 size: 15 residues. V dropped 4 bases and J dropped 5 bases, with 16 bases sitting between them. This chain's CDR3 is CASSMEGPVHNEQFF. CDR3 DNA sequence: TGTGCCAGCAGCATGGAGGGCCCTGTACACAATGAGCAGTTCTTC.

The J gene is TRBJ2-2, the V gene TRBV7-8; D possibly corresponds to TRBD1 (6 bases). The CDR3 extends over 15 amino acids. CDR1 and CDR2 (germline): SGHVS, FQNEAQ. The ends were cut back, 1 base at V and 4 bases at J, with 10 bases in the middle. CDR3 DNA sequence: TGTGCCAGCAGCTTAGGGGCCAGGGGCACCGGGGAGCTGTTTTTT. Translated, it gives CASSLGARGTGELFF.

This chain connects TRBV30 to TRBJ2-7; D may be TRBD1 (5 bases). The ends were cut back, 1 base at V and 5 bases at J, with 9 bases in the middle. This CDR3 spans 12 amino acids. Germline CDR1 and CDR2: GTSNPN and SVGIG (reference sequence). CDR3 amino acids: CAWSEGRDEQYF. In DNA, the CDR3 is TGTGCCTGGAGTGAGGGCAGGGACGAGCAGTACTTC.

V gene TRBV6-5 combines with J gene TRBJ2-7, with D perhaps matching TRBD2 (5 bases). The germline V gene has CDR1 MNHEY and CDR2 SVGAGI. The CDR3 sequence is 14 residues long. V was cut by 7 bases and J by 1 base, with 14 bases left in between. CDR3 in DNA: TGTGCCAGCACCCCGGCTAGCCGATCCTACGAGCAGTACTTC. Residues: CASTPASRSYEQYF.

This clone occurred once. This sequence joins TRBV28 and TRBJ2-1, with D unclear. This CDR3 is built from 14 residues. The V end lost 3 bases, the J end lost 0 bases, and 6 bases lay between the germline ends. CDR1 is MDHEN, CDR2 SYDVKM, per germline. The CDR3: CASSLPRSYNEQFF. CDR3 sequence (DNA): TGTGCCAGCAGTTTGCCACGCTCCTACAATGAGCAGTTCTTC.